This T cell receptor beta chain came from a study of a mutant IDH1 vaccine in newly diagnosed glioma. Using immunoSEQ multiplex PCR, the repertoire was profiled, and TCRdb retains in-frame clones only, with some absent. The sample yields more than 25,000 clones, under 85% seen once. The sample's time point: week 35, safety follow-up. The study gave 300 ug of mutant IDH1 20-mer peptide per vaccine dose, with topical imiquimod. The V and J ends lost 9 bases and 0 bases respectively, with 15 bases between them. The germline gives CDR1 LNHDA, CDR2 SQIVND (reference sequence). The CDR3 has 15 residues. Worth noting for this clone: Its antigen is unidentified.

The chain has TRBV19 and TRBJ1-3; D is uncertain. The clonotype was recovered from a woman under 40 with glioma. Some clones in this sample may be carry-over from other donors' samples. The source material was PBMCs, sampled from a glioma patient whose treatment included an IDH1 peptide vaccine. The CDR3 is CASSNTRSSGNTIYF. The CDR3 coding sequence is TGTGCCAGCAGCAATACCCGGTCCTCTGGAAACACCATATATTTT.